This T cell receptor beta chain comes out of a study of blood T cell repertoires in COVID-19. The protocol was immunoSEQ multiplex PCR, while the TCRdb copy is restricted to in-frame clones and leaves out a portion. Of roughly 410,000 clones in the sample, about 89% were seen once. CDR1 and CDR2 (germline): MDHEN, SYDVKM. The CDR3 extends over 15 amino acids. Losses at the gene ends were 1 base for V and 4 bases for J; bases not matched to a gene: 6. This clonotype originated in a woman aged 40 to 50 with COVID-19, enrolled during active disease. The V and J genes are TRBV28 and TRBJ2-5, with 7 bases lining up with TRBD2. Sequenced input: peripheral blood. The CDR3 protein is CASSLLGGEGETQYF. The CDR3 DNA sequence: TGTGCCAGCAGTTTATTGGGCGGGGAGGGAGAGACCCAGTACTTC.